This note documents a single TCR beta chain sequence. What it binds is unknown. V gave up 3 bases and J gave up 4 bases, with 13 bases separating them. CDR1 MGHDK and CDR2 SYGVNS come from the germline V gene. This CDR3 is built from 14 residues. The data stem from a study of T-cell reconstitution after alpha-beta-depleted transplantation in children. Using unique molecular identifiers, the investigators prepared the TCRbeta library. TCRdb redid the calling of the PCR reads with MiXCR, one entry per CDR3 protein. Of about 420,000 distinct CDR3 sequences listed, 15% to 20% are singletons. Study conclusions and caveats: The main origin of T-cell counts and diversity one year after transplant was newly produced T cells. Expanded graft clones, several hundred of them, were reportedly the source of alpha-beta T cells about two months after transplant. Some patients' high day-60 TCRbeta diversity was attributed to recipient cells surviving conditioning.

The rearrangement uses TRBV25-1 and TRBJ2-7; TRBD2 might be the D (5 bases). The sequences come from PBMCs, mostly from graft donor cells, collected 360 days after TCRalphabeta/CD19-depleted stem cell transplant. The TCR originated in a boy in the first two years of life who had a stem cell transplant for Wiskott-Aldrich syndrome, so the T cells may come from the graft donor. The CDR3 region has the DNA TGTGCCAGCAGTGAGATTAACAGAGGGTACGAGCAGTACTTC. Translation: CASSEINRGYEQYF.